What follows is one TCR beta chain and its context. What it binds is not known. V shed 5 bases and J shed 0 bases, with 7 bases lying between them. Germline V CDR1 and CDR2: SNHLY, FYNNEI. This CDR3 region has 13 residues. Every donor contributed at least one pre-ART and at least two post-ART PBMC samples. immunoSEQ v3.0 was run at survey level. Researchers set sequencing to target about 35,000-55,000 T-cell genomes per sample. The table came from immunoSEQ multiplex PCR; TCRdb's copy has only in-frame clones and leaves some out. The table includes approximately 31,000 clones, roughly 87% detected once. This sample is part of a study of long-term antiretroviral therapy in people with HIV. Findings and caveats of the study: Whereas controls had wider CDR3 length ranges, HIV repertoires had narrower ones. ART adherence was not documented, and neither viral resistance nor therapy changes had any data.

This clonotype was sampled from a man younger than 35 with HIV. The genes are TRBV2 and TRBJ1-1; no reliable D call. The sample consisted of unsorted PBMCs, taken 1.1 years after starting antiretroviral therapy. In DNA form, the CDR3 reads TGTGCCAGCAGTCTGACACTGAACACTGAAGCTTTCTTT. It codes for CASSLTLNTEAFF. Supplemented by reference TRBV2 and TRBJ1-1, the full variable domain reads EPEVTQTPSHQVTQMGQEVILRCVPISNHLYFYWYRQILGQKVEFLVSFYNNEISEKSEIFDDQFSVERPDGSNFTLKIRSTKLEDSAMYFCASSLTLNTEAFFGQGTRLTVV.